This entry lists 2 T cell receptor beta chains sequenced from one sample in a study of blood T cell repertoires in COVID-19. Profiled with immunoSEQ multiplex PCR; TCRdb holds only in-frame clones, not every one. The sample records about 170,000 clones, about 85% being singletons. The material sequenced was peripheral blood. These receptors came from a man between 60 and 75 years old who had recovered from COVID-19.

This sequence joins TRBV3-1 (or the pseudogene TRBV3-2) and TRBJ2-7, with 12 bases aligning to TRBD2. The CDR3 extends over 15 amino acids. The germline gives CDR1 LGHDT, CDR2 YNNKEL (reference sequence). Germline trimming cut 1 base from V and 2 bases from J; bases unmatched to any gene: 0. The CDR3 DNA sequence: TGTGCCAGCAGCCAAGGACTAGCGGGGGCCTACGAGCAGTACTTC. It translates to CASSQGLAGAYEQYF.

J is TRBJ2-7 and V is TRBV5-8, with 7 bases aligning to TRBD1. The CDR3 covers 13 residues. The V segment lost 0 bases and the J segment 4 bases; nucleotides outside the gene matches: 1. The germline V gene encodes CDR1 SGHTS and CDR2 YDEGEE. CDR3 DNA sequence: TGTGCCAGCAGCTTGGACAGGGGATACGAGCAGTACTTC. Amino acids: CASSLDRGYEQYF.